The clone carrying this T cell receptor (beta chain) was observed a handful of times. Its antigen is not known. They isolated at least 6.5 million PBMCs from each sample. The data originate from a study of blood T cells in healthy people across ages. Study outcomes and limitations: Strong correlation existed between TCR beta diversity and naive T cell percentage. Unsorted PBMCs prevented conclusive naive versus antigen-experienced comparison. Long-lived and aged donors differed, with more naive CD4+ cells and higher diversity in the long-lived.

This CDR3 has 12 residues. Germline V gives CDR1 MNHEY, CDR2 SVGEGT. Germline trimming cut 6 bases from V and 9 bases from J; bases unmatched to any gene: 5. Sample-barcoded 5' priming and a J-beta primer mix drove a second PCR of 7 to 11 cycles. MiXCR was run by TCRdb on the 5' RACE reads, yielding one entry per CDR3 protein. The repertoire holds roughly 500,000 distinct CDR3 sequences, with approximately 25% as singletons. Sequencing was performed on blood. The origin of this receptor is a woman between 70 and 85 years old in good health. This sequence joins TRBV6-2 or TRBV6-3 and TRBJ2-1, with 7 bases that match TRBD1. CDR3 sequence (DNA): TGTGCCAGCAGGAGACAGGGCAGTGAGCAGTTCTTC. Protein product: CASRRQGSEQFF.